This T cell receptor (beta chain) was retrieved from a study of technical replicates of blood from a handful of donors. TCRdb's table, derived via immunoSEQ multiplex PCR, lists solely in-frame clones and lacks some. Of about 16,000 clones in the sample, just under 90% were seen once. The CDR3 length is 18 residues. V dropped 0 bases and J dropped 0; count of bases not matched to a gene: 3. CDR1 and CDR2 from the germline V gene are MDHEN and SYDVKM. The chain carries TRBV28 and TRBJ2-6; 9 nucleotides match TRBD1. Sequenced input: PBMCs. This receptor was obtained from a human donor in good health. In DNA form, the CDR3 reads TGTGCCAGCAGTTTATGGGGACAGGGTAGCTCTGGGGCCAACGTCCTGACTTTC. It specifies CASSLWGQGSSGANVLTF.